The sequence of this TCR beta chain was determined in a study of identifying expanded T cells in peripheral blood. General study findings and limits: Technical replicates showed about 1.1 changed clones; around 2 weeks 15 to 20; four weeks 19. Across healthy donors, higher total template counts meant significantly greater approximately 2-week count variance.

Collection occurred without any documented infections or immune events in donors. The table lists this clone with a count of one. Its antigen is as yet unknown. The CDR3 loop spans 15 amino acids. In germline, CDR1 is SQVTM, CDR2 ANQGSEA. V dropped 3 bases and J dropped 0 bases, with 14 bases sitting between them. This table comes from immunoSEQ multiplex PCR, and its TCRdb copy is limited to in-frame clones, with some not included. The sample has 90,000 or so clones; around 88% are singletons. The chain carries TRBV29-1 and TRBJ1-2, with no clear D. The source material was blood. This TCR was sampled from a person between 18 and 69 years old in good health. CDR3 protein: CSVDLVQAPNYGYTF. DNA of the CDR3: TGCAGCGTTGATTTAGTTCAGGCCCCTAACTATGGCTACACCTTC.